The present entry profiles one T cell receptor beta chain with its context. The antigen is not known. The sample comes from a study of long-term antiretroviral therapy in people with HIV. Study results and caveats: Older ART regimens were possibly in use when the blood was collected between about 2003 and 2017. Clonal expansions arising prior to ART prevailed in the repertoire at every time point. Neither ART adherence, viral resistance nor therapy changes were documented.

This CDR3 comprises 16 residues. With 0 bases clipped from V and 5 bases from J, the junction kept 10 bases outside the gene matches. Germline loops: CDR1 SGHAT, CDR2 FQNNGV. The assay used was immunoSEQ (version v3.0), run at survey level. Sequencing was performed with immunoSEQ multiplex PCR; in TCRdb, only in-frame clones are kept and a portion is missing. Of roughly 10,000 clones in the sample, about four fifths were seen once. The chain joins TRBV11-2 to TRBJ2-7, with 7 bases aligning to TRBD2. This clonotype was sampled from a man between 40 and 49 years old with HIV. This sample comprised unsorted PBMCs, obtained 1.8 years after starting antiretroviral therapy. CDR3 nucleotides: TGTGCCAGCAGCTTAGATCCAGGCGGGAGTCTCAACGAGCAGTACTTC. Protein: CASSLDPGGSLNEQYF.